This T cell receptor beta chain stems from a study of T-cell reconstitution after alpha-beta-depleted transplantation in children. Regarding the study as a whole: In patients about two months after transplant, alpha-beta T cells reportedly arose from several hundred expanded graft clones. One year after transplant, T-cell counts and diversity came mostly from newly produced T cells. Recipient T cells and thymic progenitors that survived gave rise to the high TCRbeta diversity observed at day 60 in some patients.

During its preparation, the TCRbeta library received unique molecular identifiers. Using its own MiXCR run on the PCR reads, TCRdb lists one record per CDR3 protein. The repertoire holds about 980,000 distinct CDR3 sequences, with 25% to 35% as singletons. As for this clonotype: Its target is unknown.

J was trimmed by 7 bases and V by 6 bases; bases with no gene match: 9. The CDR3 length is 13 residues. In germline, CDR1 is SQVTM, CDR2 ANQGSEA. The material sequenced was PBMCs, mostly from graft donor cells, taken 360 days after TCRalphabeta/CD19-depleted stem cell transplant. The chain recombines TRBV29-1 with TRBJ1-3, with 7 bases that match TRBD1. This TCR was sampled from a boy under two years old who had a stem cell transplant for SCID, so the T cells may come from the graft donor. The CDR3 bases are TGCAGCGTGGATTCAGGGGGGGTCAACACCATATATTTT. Its protein is CSVDSGGVNTIYF.